A single sample gave rise to the 10 T cell receptor beta chains below, sequenced in a study of memory CD4+ T cells and cytomegalovirus serostatus. The sort gate was single viable CD3+CD4+CD8-CD45RO+ cells for memory CD4+ T cells. The table came from immunoSEQ multiplex PCR; TCRdb's copy has only in-frame clones and leaves some out. The table records around 99,000 clones, roughly 80% of them present only once. The sequenced sample consisted of memory CD4+ T cells from blood. Source of these receptors: an adult in good health and CMV-seropositive.

V and J are TRBV5-1 and TRBJ2-5, with 7 bases fitting TRBD1. J lost 5 bases, V lost 7 bases, and 8 bases had no gene match. The CDR3 extends over 13 amino acids. Germline assignment: CDR1 SGHRS and CDR2 YFSETQ. This CDR3 reads CASGEQGLETQYF. The DNA of the CDR3 is TGCGCCAGCGGAGAACAGGGGTTGGAGACCCAGTACTTC.

This clone was observed once. The gene calls are TRBV6-5 and TRBJ1-2, with D perhaps TRBD1 (5 bases). V shed 6 bases and J shed 6 bases, with 11 bases lying between them. Germline V lookup: CDR1 MNHEY, CDR2 SVGAGI. The CDR3 length is 12 residues. The CDR3 DNA is TGTGCCAGCAGCCCCCTGGGGGATGGCTACACCTTC. Residues: CASSPLGDGYTF.

V usage is TRBV5-1 and J usage is TRBJ1-1; 8 bases fit TRBD1. The ends lost 3 bases at V and 5 bases at J; junction bases unmatched: 15. Germline CDR1 and CDR2: SGHRS and YFSETQ. The CDR3 loop spans 17 amino acids. The CDR3 region has the DNA TGCGCCAGCAGCTCCACCGGGACAGGCTTTTGGAGTACTGAAGCTTTCTTT. This encodes CASSSTGTGFWSTEAFF.

The sample holds one count of this clone. This chain links TRBV7-2 with TRBJ2-5; D is perhaps TRBD1 (5 bases). Deletions cut 5 bases from V and 2 bases from J, with 15 bases between. The length of the CDR3 is 15 residues. Germline V lookup: CDR1 SGHTA, CDR2 FQGNSA. The CDR3 nucleotides read TGTGCCAGCAGCAAATACGACAGCCTACAAGAGACCCAGTACTTC. This encodes CASSKYDSLQETQYF.

The table lists this clone with a few counts. This rearrangement joins TRBV19 to TRBJ2-3; unclear D gene. V lost 5 bases to trimming and J lost 7 bases, with 13 bases between them. The length of the CDR3 is 13 residues. CDR1 LNHDA and CDR2 SQIVND come from the germline V gene (reference sequence). CDR3 coding DNA: TGTGCCAGTAGTGTCCGGGTCCTCAATACGCAGTATTTT. As protein: CASSVRVLNTQYF. Using reference TRBV19 and TRBJ2-3 for the parts outside the CDR3, the full variable domain is DGGITQSPKYLFRKEGQNVTLSCEQNLNHDAMYWYRQDPGQGLRLIYYSQIVNDFQKGDIAEGYSVSREKKESFPLTVTSAQKNPTAFYLCASSVRVLNTQYFGPGTRLTVL.

The chain recombines TRBV6-4 with TRBJ1-1, with D unresolved. CDR3 size: 12 residues. Per the germline V gene, CDR1 is MRHNA and CDR2 is SNTAGT. V was shortened by 6 bases and J by 1 base, with 6 bases between the two germline ends. The DNA of the CDR3 is TGTGCCAGCAGGGGCAGGAACACTGAAGCTTTCTTT. It translates to CASRGRNTEAFF.

The sample holds a few counts of this clone. The genes are TRBV7-2 and TRBJ2-1; possibly TRBD1 for D (6 bases). Per the germline V gene, CDR1 is SGHTA and CDR2 is FQGNSA. Trimming removed 5 bases from V and 6 bases from J, with 17 bases in between. The CDR3 is 15 amino acids. The CDR3 DNA sequence: TGTGCCAGCAGCCAGGATCGGCAGGGGCCCAATGAGCAGTTCTTC. It specifies CASSQDRQGPNEQFF.

The V and J genes are TRBV18 and TRBJ2-1; TRBD1 matches 7 bases. This CDR3 has 13 residues. V lost 1 base and J lost 14; bases outside the gene matches: 8. Germline loops: CDR1 KGHSH, CDR2 LQKENI. CDR3 sequence: CASSPRTGEFEFF. The DNA for the CDR3 is TGTGCCAGCTCACCACGTACAGGGGAATTTGAGTTCTTC.

The rearrangement links TRBV5-1 to TRBJ2-3; 8 bases are a match to TRBD1. V lost 5 bases, J lost 4 bases, and 12 bases stayed unmatched. This CDR3 spans 16 amino acids. CDR1 SGHRS and CDR2 YFSETQ come from the germline V gene. The CDR3 DNA follows: TGCGCCAGCAGACCTACAGGGGGAGGCAGCGCAGATACGCAGTATTTT. Translated, it gives CASRPTGGGSADTQYF.

V usage is TRBV2 and J usage is TRBJ1-5, with 7 bases matching TRBD1. In germline, CDR1 is SNHLY, CDR2 FYNNEI. The CDR3 spans 13 residues. V dropped 10 bases and J dropped 1; count of bases not matched to a gene: 4. The CDR3: CATKGQSNQPQHF. CDR3 sequence (DNA): TGTGCCACCAAGGGACAGAGCAATCAGCCCCAGCATTTT.